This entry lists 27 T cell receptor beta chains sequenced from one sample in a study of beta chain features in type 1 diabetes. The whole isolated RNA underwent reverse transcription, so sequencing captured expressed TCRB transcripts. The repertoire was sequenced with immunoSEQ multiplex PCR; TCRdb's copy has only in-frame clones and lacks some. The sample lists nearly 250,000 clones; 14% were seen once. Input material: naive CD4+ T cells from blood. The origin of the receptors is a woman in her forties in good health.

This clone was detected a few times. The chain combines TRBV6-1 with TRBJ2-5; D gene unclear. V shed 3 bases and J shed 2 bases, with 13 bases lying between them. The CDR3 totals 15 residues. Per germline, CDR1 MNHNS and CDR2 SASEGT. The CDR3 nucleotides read TGTGCCAGCAGTGACCGTGGTAGAGAGCAAGAGACCCAGTACTTC. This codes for CASSDRGREQETQYF.

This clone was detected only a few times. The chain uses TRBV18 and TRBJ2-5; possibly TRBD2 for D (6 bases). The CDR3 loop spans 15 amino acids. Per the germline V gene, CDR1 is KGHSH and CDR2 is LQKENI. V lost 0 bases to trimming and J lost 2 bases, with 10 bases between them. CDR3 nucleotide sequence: TGTGCCAGCTCACCACCGGCAGGGAGGCAAGAGACCCAGTACTTC. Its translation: CASSPPAGRQETQYF.

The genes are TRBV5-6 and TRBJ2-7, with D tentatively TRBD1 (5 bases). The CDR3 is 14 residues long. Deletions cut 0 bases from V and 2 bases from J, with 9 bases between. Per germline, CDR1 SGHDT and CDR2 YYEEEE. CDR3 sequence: CASSLVAGPYEQYF. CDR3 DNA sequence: TGTGCCAGCAGCTTGGTGGCAGGGCCCTACGAGCAGTACTTC.

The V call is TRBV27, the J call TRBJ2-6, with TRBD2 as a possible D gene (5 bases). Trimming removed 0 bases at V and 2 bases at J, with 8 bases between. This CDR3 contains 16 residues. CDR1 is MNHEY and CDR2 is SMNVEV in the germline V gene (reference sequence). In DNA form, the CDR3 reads TGTGCCAGCAGTTTATCGTTCGGGGCTGGGGCCAACGTCCTGACTTTC. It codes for CASSLSFGAGANVLTF.

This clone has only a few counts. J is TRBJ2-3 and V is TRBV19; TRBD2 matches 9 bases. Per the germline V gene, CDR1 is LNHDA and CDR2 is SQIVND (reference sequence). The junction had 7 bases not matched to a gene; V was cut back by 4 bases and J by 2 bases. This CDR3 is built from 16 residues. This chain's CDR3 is CASSTLAGAITDTQYF. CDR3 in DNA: TGTGCCAGTAGTACGTTAGCGGGGGCCATCACAGATACGCAGTATTTT.

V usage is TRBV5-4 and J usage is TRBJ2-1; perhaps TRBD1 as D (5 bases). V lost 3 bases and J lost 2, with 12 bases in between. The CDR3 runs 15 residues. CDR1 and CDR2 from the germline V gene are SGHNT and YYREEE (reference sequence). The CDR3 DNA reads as TGTGCCAGCAGCTCCTCTGGGGCCACCTACAATGAGCAGTTCTTC. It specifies CASSSSGATYNEQFF.

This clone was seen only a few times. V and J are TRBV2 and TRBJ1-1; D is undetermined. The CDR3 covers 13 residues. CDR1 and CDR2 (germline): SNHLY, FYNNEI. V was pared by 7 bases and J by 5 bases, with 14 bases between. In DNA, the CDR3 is TGTGCCAGCACGGCGGGAATTGGGACTGAAGCTTTCTTT. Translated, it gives CASTAGIGTEAFF.

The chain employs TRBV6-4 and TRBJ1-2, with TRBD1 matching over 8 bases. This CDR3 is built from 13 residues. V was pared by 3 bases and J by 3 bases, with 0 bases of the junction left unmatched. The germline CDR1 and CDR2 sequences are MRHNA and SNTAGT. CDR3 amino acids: CASSETGDYGYTF. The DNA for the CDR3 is TGTGCCAGCAGTGAGACAGGGGACTATGGCTACACCTTC.

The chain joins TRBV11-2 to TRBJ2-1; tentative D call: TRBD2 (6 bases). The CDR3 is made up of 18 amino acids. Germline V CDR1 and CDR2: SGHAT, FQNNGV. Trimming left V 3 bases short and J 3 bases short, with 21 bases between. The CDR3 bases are TGTGCCAGCAGCTTGCTGAAGCTAGGCGGGGCGGGCTACAATGAGCAGTTCTTC. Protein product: CASSLLKLGGAGYNEQFF.

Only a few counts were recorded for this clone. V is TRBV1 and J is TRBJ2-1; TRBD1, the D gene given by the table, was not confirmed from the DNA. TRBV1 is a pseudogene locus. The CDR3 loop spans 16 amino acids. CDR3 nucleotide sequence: TGCACCAGCAGCCAAGAGAGGGACACAGGACCCGATGAGCAGTTCTTC. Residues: CTSSQERDTGPDEQFF.

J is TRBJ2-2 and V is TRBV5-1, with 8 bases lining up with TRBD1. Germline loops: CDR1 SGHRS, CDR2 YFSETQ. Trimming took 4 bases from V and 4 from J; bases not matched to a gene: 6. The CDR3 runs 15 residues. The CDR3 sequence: CASSTGDRPTGELFF. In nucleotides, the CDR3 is TGCGCCAGCAGCACCGGGGACAGGCCCACCGGGGAGCTGTTTTTT.

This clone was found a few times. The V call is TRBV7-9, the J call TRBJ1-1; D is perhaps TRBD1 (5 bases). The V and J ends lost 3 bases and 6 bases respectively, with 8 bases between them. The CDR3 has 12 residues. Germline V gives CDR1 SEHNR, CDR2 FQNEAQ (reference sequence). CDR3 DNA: TGTGCCAGCAGCTTCTGGGGGGCTGAAGCTTTCTTT. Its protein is CASSFWGAEAFF.

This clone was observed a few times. CDR3 bases: TGTGCCAGCTCAAGGGACAGGACTTTTGATCAGCCCCAGCATTTT. It encodes CASSRDRTFDQPQHF. The V call is TRBV18, the J call TRBJ1-5; 8 positions match TRBD1. The length of the CDR3 is 15 residues. The V gene end was trimmed by 5 bases and the J gene end by 5 bases; junction bases not matched to a gene: 8. Germline values: CDR1 KGHSH, CDR2 LQKENI.

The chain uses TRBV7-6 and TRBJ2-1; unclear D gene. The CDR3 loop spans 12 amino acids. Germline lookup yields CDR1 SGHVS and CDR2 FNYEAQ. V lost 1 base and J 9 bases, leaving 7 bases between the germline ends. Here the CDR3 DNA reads TGTGCCAGCAGCTTAGGTCCCGGTGAGCAGTTCTTC. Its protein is CASSLGPGEQFF.

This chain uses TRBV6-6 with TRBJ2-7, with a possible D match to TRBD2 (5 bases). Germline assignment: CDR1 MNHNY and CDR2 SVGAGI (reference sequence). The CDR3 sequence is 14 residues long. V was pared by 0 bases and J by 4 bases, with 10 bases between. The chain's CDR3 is CASSYSASRYEQYF. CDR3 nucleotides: TGTGCCAGCAGTTACTCAGCTAGCCGGTACGAGCAGTACTTC.

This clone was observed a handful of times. CDR3 coding DNA: TGTGCCAGCAGTGGAGCAACTAATGAAAAACTGTTTTTT. It encodes CASSGATNEKLFF. The chain couples TRBV2 to TRBJ1-4; no clear D. Germline V gene lookup returns CDR1 SNHLY and CDR2 FYNNEI. This CDR3 has 13 residues. Trimming pared 4 bases from V and 0 bases from J, leaving 3 bases between.

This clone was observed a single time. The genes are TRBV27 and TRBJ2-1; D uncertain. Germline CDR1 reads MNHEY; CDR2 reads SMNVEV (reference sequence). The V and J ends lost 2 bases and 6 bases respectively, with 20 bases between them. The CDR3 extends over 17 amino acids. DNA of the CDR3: TGTGCCAGCAGTTTAGGTGGTAGCTCTAGATCTATCAATGAGCAGTTCTTC. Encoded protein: CASSLGGSSRSINEQFF.

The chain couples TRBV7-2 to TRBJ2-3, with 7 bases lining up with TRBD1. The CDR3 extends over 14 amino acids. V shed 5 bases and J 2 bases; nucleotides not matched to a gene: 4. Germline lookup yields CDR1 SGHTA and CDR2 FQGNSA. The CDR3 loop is CASSPGQYTDTQYF. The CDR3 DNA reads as TGTGCCAGCAGCCCGGGACAGTACACAGATACGCAGTATTTT.

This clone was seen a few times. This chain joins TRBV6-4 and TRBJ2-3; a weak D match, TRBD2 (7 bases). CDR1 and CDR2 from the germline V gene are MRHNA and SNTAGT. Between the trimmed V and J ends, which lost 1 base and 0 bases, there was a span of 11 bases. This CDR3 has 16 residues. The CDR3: CASSDFAGASTDTQYF. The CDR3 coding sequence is TGTGCCAGCAGTGACTTCGCGGGGGCCAGCACAGATACGCAGTATTTT.

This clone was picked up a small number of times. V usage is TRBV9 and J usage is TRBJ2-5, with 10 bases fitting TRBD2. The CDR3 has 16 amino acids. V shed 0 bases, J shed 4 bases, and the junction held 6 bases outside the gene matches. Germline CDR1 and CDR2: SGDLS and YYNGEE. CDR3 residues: CASSVAQPSGGETQYF. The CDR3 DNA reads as TGTGCCAGCAGCGTAGCTCAGCCTAGCGGGGGAGAGACCCAGTACTTC.

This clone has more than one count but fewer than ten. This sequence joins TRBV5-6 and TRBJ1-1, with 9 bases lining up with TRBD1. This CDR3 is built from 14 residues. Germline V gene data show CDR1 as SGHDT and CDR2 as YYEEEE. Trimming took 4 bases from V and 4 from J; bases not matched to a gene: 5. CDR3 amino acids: CASSGTDRGTEAFF. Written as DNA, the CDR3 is TGTGCCAGCAGCGGGACGGACAGGGGCACTGAAGCTTTCTTT.

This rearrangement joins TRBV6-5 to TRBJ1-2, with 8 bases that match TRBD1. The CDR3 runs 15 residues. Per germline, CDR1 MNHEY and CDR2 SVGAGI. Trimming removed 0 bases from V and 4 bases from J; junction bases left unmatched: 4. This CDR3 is CASSYSATGGYGYTF. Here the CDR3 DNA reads TGTGCCAGCAGTTACTCGGCCACAGGGGGCTATGGCTACACCTTC.

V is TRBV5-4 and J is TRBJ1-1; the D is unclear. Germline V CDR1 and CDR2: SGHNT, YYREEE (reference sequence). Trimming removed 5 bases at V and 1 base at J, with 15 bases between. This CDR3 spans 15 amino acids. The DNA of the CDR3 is TGTGCCAGCAGGCGGGCTTCCACGCCGAACACTGAAGCTTTCTTT. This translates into CASRRASTPNTEAFF.

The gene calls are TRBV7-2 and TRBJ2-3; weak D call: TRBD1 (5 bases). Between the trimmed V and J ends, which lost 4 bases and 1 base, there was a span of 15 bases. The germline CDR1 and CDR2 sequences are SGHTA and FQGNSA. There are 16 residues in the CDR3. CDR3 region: CASSSKRLGGTDTQYF. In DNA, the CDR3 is TGTGCCAGCAGCTCGAAGAGGTTAGGGGGCACAGATACGCAGTATTTT.

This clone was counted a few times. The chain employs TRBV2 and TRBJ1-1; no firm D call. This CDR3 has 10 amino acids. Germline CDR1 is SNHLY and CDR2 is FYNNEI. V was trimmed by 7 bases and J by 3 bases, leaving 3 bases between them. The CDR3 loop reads CASTYTEAFF. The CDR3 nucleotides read TGTGCCAGCACGTACACTGAAGCTTTCTTT. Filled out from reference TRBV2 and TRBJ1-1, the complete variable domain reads EPEVTQTPSHQVTQMGQEVILRCVPISNHLYFYWYRQILGQKVEFLVSFYNNEISEKSEIFDDQFSVERPDGSNFTLKIRSTKLEDSAMYFCASTYTEAFFGQGTRLTVV.

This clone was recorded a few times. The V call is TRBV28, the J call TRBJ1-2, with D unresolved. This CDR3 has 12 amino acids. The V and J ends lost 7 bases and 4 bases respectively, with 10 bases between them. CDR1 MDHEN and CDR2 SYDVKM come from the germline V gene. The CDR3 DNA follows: TGTGCCAGCATGGTCTTCGGCTATGGCTACACCTTC. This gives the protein CASMVFGYGYTF.

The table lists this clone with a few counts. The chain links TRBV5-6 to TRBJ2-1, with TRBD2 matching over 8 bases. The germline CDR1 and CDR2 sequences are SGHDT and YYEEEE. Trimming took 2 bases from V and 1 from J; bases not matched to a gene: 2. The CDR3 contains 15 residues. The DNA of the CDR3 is TGTGCCAGCAGCTTACCGGGAGGGTCCTACAATGAGCAGTTCTTC. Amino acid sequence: CASSLPGGSYNEQFF.